The T cell receptor beta chain described here comes from a study of shared clonotypes between healthy human individuals. Points from the study as a whole: There were few donors, and this limited the genetic and exposure-history diversity represented.

Concerning this clone: What it recognizes is unknown.

V shed 4 bases, J shed 0 bases, and the junction held 17 bases outside the gene matches. CDR1 GTSNPN and CDR2 SVGIG come from the germline V gene (reference sequence). The CDR3 totals 19 residues. At a deep level, the assay was run. Replicate PCRs were loaded with approximately 300 ng DNA from unsorted PBMC, around 30,000 T cell genomes. In the original workflow: Filtering of immunoSEQ junctional sequences could not match full-length read filtering. Assay used: immunoSEQ multiplex PCR; TCRdb lists only in-frame clones, some missing. That table supplies the V and J calls and clone size; D and trimming were determined from the DNA. The repertoire has 450,000 to 500,000 clones, roughly 80% of them found once; the top ten carry 12%.

This sequence joins TRBV30 and TRBJ2-3; 9 nucleotides agree with TRBD1. The receptor's source is a woman aged 40 to 50 in good health. Some clones in this sample may be carry-over from other donors' samples. The sample taken for sequencing was PBMCs. CDR3 nucleotide sequence: TGTGCCTGGACTCGGGGACAGGGCCAAACTAGCGCCAGCACAGATACGCAGTATTTT. Protein sequence: CAWTRGQGQTSASTDTQYF.